The 14 T cell receptor beta chains below come from one sample, sequenced in a study of beta chain features in type 1 diabetes listed by TCRdb under 2018. Receptor libraries were prepared by the immunoSEQ multiplex PCR assay. The entire isolated RNA was reverse transcribed using the High Capacity cDNA Reverse Transcription Kit, and thus expressed TCRB transcripts were sequenced. The table comes from immuneACCESS by way of TCRdb, which keeps in-frame sequences with V and J called. Part of the clones is missing from these tables; in studies checked, under half for an unresolved V gene and the rest for unknown reasons. For this sample there are approximately 140,000 clones; 6% to 7.5% appear just once. About 1.5% of the sample lies in the top ten. What was sequenced was central memory CD4+ T cells from blood. The receptors here all came from a woman in her twenties or thirties in good health.

The chain recombines TRBV5-4 with TRBJ2-7, with a tentative D call TRBD2 (5 bases). This CDR3 is built from 16 residues. Trimming took 0 bases from V and 0 from J, leaving 13 bases between them. Germline-derived CDR1 and CDR2 are SGHNT and YYREEE (reference sequence). CDR3 residues: CASSLGETRSSYEQYF. In nucleotides, the CDR3 is TGTGCCAGCAGCTTGGGTGAAACTAGGAGCTCCTACGAGCAGTACTTC.

This clone occurred many times. The V gene is TRBV29-1, the J gene TRBJ2-1; D call uncertain. Per the germline V gene, CDR1 is SQVTM and CDR2 is ANQGSEA. The CDR3 is made up of 10 amino acids. Trimming shortened V by 5 bases and J by 3 bases, and 2 bases separated the two germline ends. CDR3 DNA sequence: TGCAGCGTTCTCTACAATGAGCAGTTCTTC. It codes for CSVLYNEQFF.

As concerns this clone: With only one base between it and a far larger clone, this is likely a read error. This specimen includes other DNA sequences encoding the same CDR3. V gene TRBV7-2 combines with J gene TRBJ1-5; TRBD1 agrees at 7 bases. The length of the CDR3 is 14 residues. J gave up 1 base and V 4 bases, and 1 base lay outside the gene matches. Germline CDR1 SGHTA, CDR2 FQGNSA. The CDR3 here is CASSSGQSNQPQHF. In DNA, the CDR3 is TGTGCCAGCAGCTCGGGACAGAGCAATCAGCCCCAGCATTTT.

This clone was recorded a few times. The chain carries TRBV7-2 and TRBJ2-5; 10 positions agree with TRBD1. The CDR3 has 14 amino acids. Losses at the gene ends were 3 bases for V and 4 bases for J; bases not matched to a gene: 2. Germline CDR1 reads SGHTA; CDR2 reads FQGNSA. CDR3 sequence: CASSFGQGGETQYF. The CDR3 DNA reads as TGTGCCAGCAGCTTCGGACAGGGGGGAGAGACCCAGTACTTC.

The chain carries TRBV5-1 and TRBJ2-7; TRBD2 matches 9 bases. Germline-derived CDR1 and CDR2 are SGHRS and YFSETQ. Germline trimming cut 1 base from V and 4 bases from J; bases unmatched to any gene: 3. This CDR3 is built from 14 residues. DNA of the CDR3: TGCGCCAGCAGCTTGAGCGGGGGGCCTTACGAGCAGTACTTC. Its translation is CASSLSGGPYEQYF.

This clone was counted only a few times. The chain joins TRBV5-4 to TRBJ2-3, with a tentative D call TRBD2 (6 bases). The germline V gene encodes CDR1 SGHNT and CDR2 YYREEE (reference sequence). The CDR3 consists of 16 residues. Deletions cut 7 bases from V and 1 base from J, with 19 bases between. CDR3 loop: CASGHQGLLRTDTQYF. CDR3 nucleotide sequence: TGTGCCAGCGGACACCAGGGACTCCTCCGCACAGATACGCAGTATTTT.

The sample holds a few counts of this clone. The J gene is TRBJ1-2, the V gene TRBV9; 8 bases are shared with TRBD1. Trimming removed 3 bases from V and 3 bases from J; junction bases left unmatched: 7. CDR3 size: 15 residues. CDR1 and CDR2 from the germline V gene are SGDLS and YYNGEE. In nucleotides, the CDR3 is TGTGCCAGCAGCGCCGGGTTGACAGGGGACTATGGCTACACCTTC. It translates to CASSAGLTGDYGYTF.

The chain joins TRBV28 to TRBJ1-2; tentative D call: TRBD1 (5 bases). The CDR3 covers 13 residues. V was clipped by 6 bases and J by 1 base, with 9 bases between them. Germline V gene data show CDR1 as MDHEN and CDR2 as SYDVKM. The CDR3 here is CASRDSLNYGYTF. The DNA of the CDR3 is TGTGCCAGCAGAGACAGTCTTAACTATGGCTACACCTTC.

The chain uses TRBV6-4 and TRBJ2-2; TRBD2 matches at 7 bases. Germline assignment: CDR1 MRHNA and CDR2 SNTAGT. Trimming at V came to 4 bases and at J to 0 bases, leaving 2 bases not matched to a gene. The CDR3 covers 15 residues. The CDR3 nucleotides read TGTGCCAGCAGTGCTACTAGCGCGAACACCGGGGAGCTGTTTTTT. Protein product: CASSATSANTGELFF.

This clone has just a few counts. The V call is TRBV28, the J call TRBJ1-2; D is undetermined. The germline V gene encodes CDR1 MDHEN and CDR2 SYDVKM. V was trimmed by 0 bases and J by 4 bases, leaving 12 bases between them. The CDR3 loop spans 15 amino acids. The CDR3 region has the DNA TGTGCCAGCAGTTTATGGTCCTGGGCTCTCTATGGCTACACCTTC. The encoded protein is CASSLWSWALYGYTF.

Notes on this clone: No conserved phenylalanine or tryptophan is present at the end of the CDR3, so a read error is the likely explanation. The chain couples TRBV30 to TRBJ2-7; weak D call: TRBD2 (7 bases). Per germline, CDR1 GTSNPN and CDR2 SVGIG (reference sequence). The CDR3 covers 17 residues. The V and J ends lost 3 bases and 3 bases respectively, with 24 bases between them. The CDR3 reads CAWRREGGFSSGYEQYL. The CDR3 bases are TGTGCCTGGAGAAGGGAGGGGGGTTTCAGTAGTGGCTACGAGCAGTACCTC.

This clone was seen more than once but under ten times. The V call is TRBV28, the J call TRBJ1-2; maybe TRBD1 (6 bases). The CDR3 runs 16 residues. Trimming removed 5 bases at V and 2 bases at J, with 18 bases between. Germline assignment: CDR1 MDHEN and CDR2 SYDVKM. The CDR3 DNA is TGTGCCAGCAGTCTCGGAGGAAGGGACAAGAACTATGGCTACACCTTC. The encoded protein is CASSLGGRDKNYGYTF.

In its sample, this clone was seen many times. The chain recombines TRBV7-8 with TRBJ1-5, with TRBD1 matching 9 bases. Germline-derived CDR1 and CDR2 are SGHVS and FQNEAQ. Trimming at V came to 4 bases and at J to 6 bases, leaving 4 bases not matched to a gene. The CDR3 runs to 14 residues. In DNA, the CDR3 is TGTGCCAGCAGCTGGGACAGGGCAGGTCAGCCCCAGCATTTT. This translates into CASSWDRAGQPQHF.

The genes are TRBV10-3 and TRBJ2-7; D unresolved. Trimming removed 7 bases at V and 1 base at J, with 11 bases between. This CDR3 is 13 amino acids long. In germline, CDR1 is ENHRY, CDR2 SYGVKD. For the CDR3, the DNA is TGTGCCATCACAGCAGGAAATTCCTACGAGCAGTACTTC. The encoded protein is CAITAGNSYEQYF.